The 26 T cell receptor beta chains reported below all come from one sample, sequenced in a study of cytomegalovirus exposure and HLA in healthy donors. PCR amplification relied on 60 Vbeta primers (plus 13 Jbeta primers). The table came from immunoSEQ multiplex PCR; TCRdb's copy has only in-frame clones and leaves some out. Its table records about 160,000 clones. The source material was PBMCs. These receptor sequences come from a young man in good health and CMV-seronegative.

The chain combines TRBV20-1 with TRBJ2-5, with D possibly TRBD2 on 6 matching bases. Trimming stripped 5 bases from V and 3 bases from J, with 7 bases between. From germline, CDR1 is DFQATT and CDR2 SNEGSKA (reference sequence). This CDR3 comprises 11 residues. CDR3 loop: CSALAEETQYF. The CDR3 region has the DNA TGCAGTGCTTTAGCGGAAGAGACCCAGTACTTC.

The chain links TRBV13 to TRBJ2-2; 7 bases match TRBD2. Germline lookup yields CDR1 PRHDT and CDR2 FYEKMQ (reference sequence). The CDR3 spans 19 residues. V trimming: 5 bases; J trimming: 2 bases; junction bases outside the gene matches: 17. In nucleotides, the CDR3 is TGTGCCAGCAGCCTGGGGTACAGGACTAGGGGCGGAAACACCGGGGAGCTGTTTTTT. It encodes CASSLGYRTRGGNTGELFF.

As DNA, the CDR3 is TGTGCCAGCAGCTTGGAGACAGGGGATATTTACGAGCAGTACTTC. It specifies CASSLETGDIYEQYF. The chain recombines TRBV11-3 with TRBJ2-7, with 8 bases matching TRBD1. CDR1 and CDR2 from the germline V gene are SGHNT and YENEEA. The CDR3 consists of 15 residues. The V and J ends lost 3 bases and 4 bases, in that order; junction bases with no gene match: 8.

This chain connects TRBV5-4 to TRBJ2-5, with a possible D match to TRBD2 (5 bases). Deletions cut 4 bases from V and 1 base from J, with 20 bases between. The CDR3 spans 17 residues. The germline CDR1 and CDR2 sequences are SGHNT and YYREEE (reference sequence). The CDR3 loop is CASSPMGWAGLQETQYF. In nucleotides, the CDR3 is TGTGCCAGCAGCCCCATGGGGTGGGCGGGCCTCCAAGAGACCCAGTACTTC.

The chain has TRBV7-9 and TRBJ2-1, with 11 bases lining up with TRBD2. The J segment lost 5 bases and the V segment lost 1 base, leaving 10 bases of the junction unmatched. The germline gives CDR1 SEHNR, CDR2 FQNEAQ (reference sequence). CDR3 size: 18 residues. The CDR3 here is CASSLVAGWGLADNEQFF. For the CDR3, the DNA is TGTGCCAGCAGCTTAGTGGCGGGTTGGGGACTAGCGGACAATGAGCAGTTCTTC. Drawing the rest from reference TRBV7-9 and TRBJ2-1, the complete variable domain is DTGVSQNPRHKITKRGQNVTFRCDPISEHNRLYWYRQTLGQGPEFLTYFQNEAQLEKSRLLSDRFSAERPKGSFSTLEIQRTEQGDSAMYLCASSLVAGWGLADNEQFFGPGTRLTVL.

CDR3 nucleotides: TGTGCCACCAGCAGAGCGAATAGCGTGGTCTCCTACGAGCAGTACTTC. Protein: CATSRANSVVSYEQYF. The chain recombines TRBV15 with TRBJ2-7; D might be TRBD2 (5 bases). Trimming pared 1 base from V and 0 bases from J, leaving 13 bases between. The CDR3 sequence is 16 residues long. Germline V gene sequence: CDR1 LNHNV, CDR2 YYDKDF (reference sequence). Based on the CDR3 plus reference TRBV15 and TRBJ2-7, the full variable domain is DAMVIQNPRYQVTQFGKPVTLSCSQTLNHNVMYWYQQKSSQAPKLLFHYYDKDFNNEADTPDNFQSRRPNTSFCFLDIRSPGLGDTAMYLCATSRANSVVSYEQYFGPGTRLTVT.

The chain recombines TRBV11-3 with TRBJ2-5, with D hard to call. This CDR3 is 14 amino acids long. Trimming removed 5 bases at V and 2 bases at J, with 12 bases between. The germline gives CDR1 SGHNT, CDR2 YENEEA. In nucleotides, the CDR3 is TGTGCCAGCAGCCCATACCGGGTTCAAGAGACCCAGTACTTC. This translates into CASSPYRVQETQYF.

The V call is TRBV5-1, the J call TRBJ1-1; no reliable D call. This CDR3 is built from 14 residues. V lost 4 bases and J 0 bases, leaving 10 bases between the germline ends. CDR1 is SGHRS, CDR2 YFSETQ, per germline. The CDR3: CASSQSIMNTEAFF. The DNA of the CDR3 is TGCGCCAGCAGCCAATCCATCATGAACACTGAAGCTTTCTTT.

The chain links TRBV2 to TRBJ2-6; 14 positions match TRBD2. The CDR3 has 20 amino acids. Germline values: CDR1 SNHLY, CDR2 FYNNEI. Trimming cost V 7 bases and J 0 bases; bases outside gene matches: 11. CDR3 in DNA: TGTGCCAGCAAAACGGGACTAGCGGGAGACGCTCTCTCTGGGGCCAACGTCCTGACTTTC. Amino acids: CASKTGLAGDALSGANVLTF.

On this clone itself: Additional DNA sequences in this sample encode the identical CDR3. The V gene is TRBV4-1, the J gene TRBJ2-1; 7 bases match TRBD2. Trimming at V came to 7 bases and at J to 2 bases, leaving 5 bases not matched to a gene. The germline V gene encodes CDR1 MGHRA and CDR2 YSYEKL. The CDR3 contains 14 residues. CDR3 DNA: TGCGCCAGCAAGGGGCTAGCGGCCTACAATGAGCAGTTCTTC. Translation: CASKGLAAYNEQFF.

J is TRBJ1-5 and V is TRBV25-1, with 8 bases fitting TRBD1. Germline CDR1 MGHDK, CDR2 SYGVNS. The CDR3 runs to 16 residues. The junction had 14 bases not matched to a gene; V was cut back by 5 bases and J by 8 bases. DNA for the CDR3: TGTGCCAGCAGTCCTGGACAGGGAAACCCATTGGAGCCCCAGCATTTT. Its translation is CASSPGQGNPLEPQHF.

The chain uses TRBV19 and TRBJ2-5, with D possibly being TRBD2 (6 bases). TRBJ2-7 explains the end of the DNA better; the J call may be wrong. The CDR3 is made up of 16 amino acids. Germline CDR1 reads LNHDA; CDR2 reads SQIVND (reference sequence). CDR3 nucleotides: TGTGCCAGTAGTATAAAAACTAGCTGGAGCTCCTACGAGCAGTACTTC. It specifies CASSIKTSWSSYEQYF.

The J gene is TRBJ2-1, the V gene TRBV5-4, with D possibly being TRBD2 (6 bases). Germline V CDR1 and CDR2: SGHNT, YYREEE (reference sequence). The CDR3 has 18 amino acids. The V end lost 0 bases, the J end lost 0 bases, and 16 bases lay between the germline ends. The CDR3 nucleotides read TGTGCCAGCAGCTTGGCCTTGGCTAGCGAGACCTCCTACAATGAGCAGTTCTTC. Translating gives CASSLALASETSYNEQFF. Full variable domain (missing parts from reference TRBV5-4 and TRBJ2-1): ETGVTQSPTHLIKTRGQQVTLRCSSQSGHNTVSWYQQALGQGPQFIFQYYREEENGRGNFPPRFSGLQFPNYSSELNVNALELDDSALYLCASSLALASETSYNEQFFGPGTRLTVL.

V and J are TRBV28 and TRBJ1-1; 9 bases match TRBD1. Germline V lookup: CDR1 MDHEN, CDR2 SYDVKM. The trim removed 2 bases at V and 0 bases at J, leaving 10 bases unmatched. There are 18 residues in the CDR3. The CDR3 loop reads CASSLRPTGGALNTEAFF. CDR3 DNA sequence: TGTGCCAGCAGTTTACGTCCGACAGGGGGGGCATTGAACACTGAAGCTTTCTTT. The full variable domain, completed using reference TRBV28 and TRBJ1-1, is DVKVTQSSRYLVKRTGEKVFLECVQDMDHENMFWYRQDPGLGLRLIYFSYDVKMKEKGDIPEGYSVSREKKERFSLILESASTNQTSMYLCASSLRPTGGALNTEAFFGQGTRLTVV.

The chain joins TRBV13 to TRBJ1-4, with 8 positions matching TRBD1. CDR3 size: 15 residues. V lost 3 bases, J lost 8 bases, and 8 bases stayed unmatched. CDR1 and CDR2 (germline): PRHDT, FYEKMQ (reference sequence). CDR3 sequence (DNA): TGTGCCAGCAGCTTTACCCAGGGGGCGCACGAAAAACTGTTTTTT. This codes for CASSFTQGAHEKLFF.

The V call is TRBV19, the J call TRBJ2-2; D is possibly TRBD2 (5 bases). V was clipped by 11 bases and J by 5 bases, with 15 bases between them. The germline V gene encodes CDR1 LNHDA and CDR2 SQIVND (reference sequence). The CDR3 has 13 amino acids. In nucleotides, the CDR3 is TGTGCCGGGGAGAAGTTAGGGACCGGGGAGCTGTTTTTT. This sequence encodes CAGEKLGTGELFF.

The chain joins TRBV5-6 to TRBJ1-2; TRBD1 is a possible D gene (5 bases). The CDR3 loop spans 14 amino acids. CDR1 is SGHDT, CDR2 YYEEEE, per germline. Deletions cut 3 bases from V and 4 bases from J, with 13 bases between. This chain's CDR3 is CASSSPYDSYGYTF. CDR3 in DNA: TGTGCCAGCAGCTCACCTTATGACAGCTATGGCTACACCTTC.

The genes are TRBV6-6 and TRBJ1-1, with a weak D call TRBD1 (6 bases). Trimming removed 6 bases at V and 12 bases at J, with 20 bases between. CDR3 length: 13 amino acids. Germline-derived CDR1 and CDR2 are MNHNY and SVGAGI (reference sequence). This CDR3 reads CASRAVGHGRPFF. The CDR3 DNA reads TGTGCCAGCAGGGCCGTGGGACACGGGCGACCTTTCTTT.

To note about this clone: The sample has other DNA sequences that encode this CDR3 too. V is TRBV2 and J is TRBJ2-7; no firm D call. V was pared by 6 bases and J by 1 base, with 4 bases between. CDR3 length: 11 residues. Germline V gene lookup returns CDR1 SNHLY and CDR2 FYNNEI. For the CDR3, the DNA is TGTGCCAGCAGCTATTCCTACGAGCAGTACTTC. The encoded protein is CASSYSYEQYF.

The chain carries TRBV27 and TRBJ1-1; D might be TRBD1 (5 bases). Germline CDR1 reads MNHEY; CDR2 reads SMNVEV (reference sequence). Trimming removed 3 bases from V and 6 bases from J, with 23 bases in between. The CDR3 runs to 17 residues. CDR3 bases: TGTGCCAGCAGTTTCTATTCGGGGGGGGGAGAGAGACCTGAAGCTTTCTTT. Protein product: CASSFYSGGGERPEAFF.

The rearrangement joins TRBV7-9 to TRBJ1-3; 7 bases map to TRBD1. This CDR3 is built from 14 residues. Unmatched junction bases numbered 2, after V lost 4 bases and J lost 2 bases. Germline V lookup: CDR1 SEHNR, CDR2 FQNEAQ (reference sequence). DNA for the CDR3: TGTGCCAGCAGCTCCGACAGGGCTGGAAACACCATATATTTT. Residues: CASSSDRAGNTIYF.

The chain joins TRBV23-1 to TRBJ1-1; perhaps TRBD1 as D (5 bases). TRBV23-1 is designated an ORF whose function remains uncertain. The CDR3 runs to 11 residues. V lost 10 bases to trimming and J lost 5 bases, with 11 bases between them. The CDR3 bases are TGCGCCATCCAGGGAGGGACTGAAGCTTTCTTT. It translates to CAIQGGTEAFF.

The chain carries TRBV2 and TRBJ2-1, with D perhaps matching TRBD2 (6 bases). Trimming pared 5 bases from V and 6 bases from J, leaving 17 bases between. The CDR3 contains 15 residues. CDR1 SNHLY and CDR2 FYNNEI come from the germline V gene. The chain's CDR3 is CASSLRDWAINEQFF. The CDR3 bases are TGTGCCAGCAGTCTCCGGGACTGGGCGATCAATGAGCAGTTCTTC.

The chain uses TRBV29-1 and TRBJ2-5; 14 bases agree with TRBD2. The CDR3 runs 15 residues. Germline trimming cut 1 base from V and 5 bases from J; bases unmatched to any gene: 3. Germline V gene sequence: CDR1 SQVTM, CDR2 ANQGSEA. The CDR3: CSVEVGLAGVETQYF. DNA for the CDR3: TGCAGCGTTGAAGTGGGACTAGCGGGAGTGGAGACCCAGTACTTC. Using reference TRBV29-1 and TRBJ2-5 for the parts outside the CDR3, the full variable domain is SAVISQKPSRDICQRGTSLTIQCQVDSQVTMMFWYRQQPGQSLTLIATANQGSEATYESGFVIDKFPISRPNLTFSTLTVSNMSPEDSSIYLCSVEVGLAGVETQYFGPGTRLLVL.

This rearrangement joins TRBV2 to TRBJ2-7; the match to TRBD2 covers 8 bases. The CDR3 is made up of 18 amino acids. J gave up 2 bases and V 0 bases, and 12 bases lay outside the gene matches. Germline CDR1 reads SNHLY; CDR2 reads FYNNEI. The chain's CDR3 is CASSEAILQRTSPYEQYF. CDR3 DNA: TGTGCCAGCAGTGAAGCTATACTTCAACGGACTAGCCCCTACGAGCAGTACTTC.

The chain joins TRBV27 to TRBJ1-1; 8 bases align to TRBD1. J was trimmed by 3 bases and V by 4 bases; bases with no gene match: 10. Germline loops: CDR1 MNHEY, CDR2 SMNVEV (reference sequence). This CDR3 has 16 amino acids. This CDR3 is CASSSPTDREDTEAFF. The CDR3 bases are TGTGCCAGCAGTTCCCCTACGGACAGGGAGGACACTGAAGCTTTCTTT.